This T cell receptor (beta chain) was recovered during a study of cytomegalovirus exposure and HLA in healthy donors. The assay was immunoSEQ multiplex PCR, and TCRdb's table has in-frame clones only and misses some. The top ten clones hold around 1.6% of a sample with approximately 210,000 clones, approximately 85% of them seen once. The CDR3 covers 16 residues. CDR1 is MNHEY and CDR2 is SMNVEV in the germline V gene (reference sequence). The J segment lost 11 bases and the V segment lost 6 bases, leaving 20 bases of the junction unmatched. Study-wide points: Most TCR sequences proved rare, with some public TCRs found in many donors. The listing of roughly 160 TCR beta chains classed them as cytomegalovirus-associated.

About this clone: The target antigen is unknown.

This rearrangement joins TRBV27 to TRBJ1-1; 8 bases are a match to TRBD1. Sequenced: PBMCs. This TCR derives from a woman under 30 in good health and CMV-seronegative. The CDR3: CASSRIPPGQGNDAFF. DNA for the CDR3: TGTGCCAGCAGCCGCATACCCCCCGGACAGGGCAATGACGCTTTCTTT.